The source of this T cell receptor (beta chain) is a study of human T cells and chemical hapten exposure. On the study more broadly: Per-sample variation in TCR yield stemmed mainly from small pooled library volume differences.

This CDR3 is built from 15 residues. Time point specified: pre-sensitization, week 0. The treatment is: therapeutic diphenylcyclopropenone sensitization with weekly scalp DPC. Prior to application of each patch test, blood was drawn. Suited to DPC and affected by alopecia, the donors ranged from 18 to 70 years old. Individual cDNA molecules in this library carried unique molecular identifiers. TCRdb called the RACE reads again in MiXCR, with one record for every CDR3 protein. The sample records over 300,000 distinct CDR3 sequences, 5.1% being singletons. This clonotype occurred many times. This sequence was found in a woman between 45 and 65 years old with alopecia areata. Some clones in this sample may be carry-over from other donors' samples. The sequenced sample was whole blood, obtained in connection with sensitization to the hapten diphenylcyclopropenone (DPC). This chain joins TRBV21-1 and TRBJ2-7; the D call of TRBD1 is as the table states it, not checked on the DNA. TRBV21-1 is labeled a pseudogene. The CDR3 bases are TGTGCCAGCAGCAAACGGACGGGACAGGGTGGCGAGCAGTACTTC. It codes for CASSKRTGQGGEQYF.